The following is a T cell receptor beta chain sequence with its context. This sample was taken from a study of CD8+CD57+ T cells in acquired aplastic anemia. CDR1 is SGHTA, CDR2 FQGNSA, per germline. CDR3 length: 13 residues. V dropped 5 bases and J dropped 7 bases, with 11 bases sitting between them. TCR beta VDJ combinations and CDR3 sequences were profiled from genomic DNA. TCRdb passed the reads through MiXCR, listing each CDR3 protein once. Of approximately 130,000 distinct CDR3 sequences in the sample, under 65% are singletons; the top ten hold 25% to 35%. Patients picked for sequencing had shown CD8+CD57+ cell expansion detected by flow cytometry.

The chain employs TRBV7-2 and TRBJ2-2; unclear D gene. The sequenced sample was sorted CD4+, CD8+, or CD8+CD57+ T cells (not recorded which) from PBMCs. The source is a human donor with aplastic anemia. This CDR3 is CASSACGYGELFF. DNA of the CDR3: TGTGCCAGCAGCGCCTGTGGCTACGGGGAGCTGTTTTTT.